The rows below give T cell receptor beta chains drawn from one sample of a study of blood T cell repertoires in COVID-19. Sequenced by immunoSEQ multiplex PCR; TCRdb stores in-frame clones only, minus some. The data show fewer than 450,000 clones, about nine tenths seen once. Sequencing used PBMCs or T cells enriched from blood (not recorded which). The receptors stem from a man in his late teens or twenties who had recovered from COVID-19. Both conserved end residues are part of each CDR3. Fields, in order: D gene, V gene, clone size, J gene, CDR3 DNA, CDR3 protein. A D gene is named only where the DNA matches it firmly. Rows give clone size only sometimes, using once, few, many, or a class for an expanded clone.

d_call: NA
v_call: TRBV7-9
clone_size: NA
j_call: TRBJ1-6
cdr3_nt: TGTGCCAGCAGCTTAGTATCGTTGTCTCCCTCACCCCTCCACTTT
cdr3_aa: CASSLVSLSPSPLHF

d_call: TRBD1
v_call: TRBV7-3
clone_size: NA
j_call: TRBJ1-2
cdr3_nt: TGTGCCAGCAGCTTGGATCCGGGGACAGGGAAAGGCGGCTACACCTTC
cdr3_aa: CASSLDPGTGKGGYTF

d_call: NA
v_call: TRBV10-2
clone_size: NA
j_call: TRBJ1-2
cdr3_nt: TGCGCCAGCAGTGGACAGTTTGGCAGTGGCTACACCTTC
cdr3_aa: CASSGQFGSGYTF

d_call: NA
v_call: TRBV27
clone_size: NA
j_call: TRBJ2-2
cdr3_nt: TGTGCCAGCAAGTGGAGGGAGAACACCGGGGAGCTGTTTTTT
cdr3_aa: CASKWRENTGELFF

d_call: TRBD1
v_call: TRBV12-3/TRBV12-4
clone_size: NA
j_call: TRBJ1-3
cdr3_nt: TGTGCCAGCAGTAGGGACAGGGGGAACACCATATATTTT
cdr3_aa: CASSRDRGNTIYF

d_call: NA
v_call: TRBV30
clone_size: NA
j_call: TRBJ2-7
cdr3_nt: TGTGCCTGGAGTGTACGGGGTTCCCACGAGCAGTACTTC
cdr3_aa: CAWSVRGSHEQYF

d_call: NA
v_call: TRBV3-1/TRBV3-2
clone_size: NA
j_call: TRBJ1-6
cdr3_nt: TGTGCCAGCAGCCAAGATCCGGGGGGGAAGTCACCCCTCCACTTT
cdr3_aa: CASSQDPGGKSPLHF

d_call: NA
v_call: TRBV7-9
clone_size: NA
j_call: TRBJ2-5
cdr3_nt: TGTGCCAGCAGCTTAAGCCGAGGGGAGACCCAGTACTTC
cdr3_aa: CASSLSRGETQYF

d_call: NA
v_call: TRBV5-1
clone_size: few
j_call: TRBJ2-7
cdr3_nt: TGCGCCAGCAGCTCGGAGGGGAGCCGGTACTTC
cdr3_aa: CASSSEGSRYF

d_call: TRBD1
v_call: TRBV30
clone_size: NA
j_call: TRBJ2-7
cdr3_nt: TGTGCCTGGGTCGGGACAGGGAACTTTCGCGAGCAGTACTTC
cdr3_aa: CAWVGTGNFREQYF

d_call: TRBD2
v_call: TRBV28
clone_size: NA
j_call: TRBJ2-7
cdr3_nt: TGTGCCAGCAGTTTAGTGACTAGCGGGAGGGTCCGCTTTAGCTACGAGCAGTACTTC
cdr3_aa: CASSLVTSGRVRFSYEQYF

d_call: NA
v_call: TRBV6-2/TRBV6-3
clone_size: NA
j_call: TRBJ2-7
cdr3_nt: TGTGCCAGCAGTTACATCAGATACGAGCAGTACTTC
cdr3_aa: CASSYIRYEQYF

d_call: TRBD2
v_call: TRBV29-1
clone_size: NA
j_call: TRBJ2-2
cdr3_nt: TGCAGCGCAGGAGCACTAGCGGGAGTATTAAGCACCGGGGAGCTGTTTTTT
cdr3_aa: CSAGALAGVLSTGELFF

d_call: NA
v_call: TRBV28
clone_size: NA
j_call: TRBJ1-2
cdr3_nt: TGTGCCAGCAGTTTGCGTGGCAGAGGAGTCGGCTACACCTTC
cdr3_aa: CASSLRGRGVGYTF

d_call: TRBD2
v_call: TRBV7-3
clone_size: NA
j_call: TRBJ2-1
cdr3_nt: TGTGCCAGCAGCCGCACTAGCGGCCCCTACAATGAGCAGTTCTTC
cdr3_aa: CASSRTSGPYNEQFF

d_call: NA
v_call: TRBV24-1
clone_size: NA
j_call: TRBJ2-5
cdr3_nt: TGTGCCACCAGTGATTCCTCGGACTCGTTAGAGACCCAGTACTTC
cdr3_aa: CATSDSSDSLETQYF

d_call: TRBD2
v_call: TRBV13
clone_size: NA
j_call: TRBJ2-3
cdr3_nt: TGTGCCAGCAGCTTAGGGACTAGCGGGAGCACAGATACGCAGTATTTT
cdr3_aa: CASSLGTSGSTDTQYF

d_call: NA
v_call: TRBV2
clone_size: NA
j_call: TRBJ1-2
cdr3_nt: TGTGCCAGTAGGGGCAGGGCGTTCCAGGACCATGGCTACACCTTC
cdr3_aa: CASRGRAFQDHGYTF

d_call: NA
v_call: TRBV12-2
clone_size: NA
j_call: TRBJ1-5
cdr3_nt: TGTGCAAGTCGCTTATTCCGACAGGGAGACAACAATCAGCCCCAGCATTTT
cdr3_aa: CASRLFRQGDNNQPQHF

d_call: NA
v_call: TRBV18
clone_size: NA
j_call: TRBJ1-3
cdr3_nt: TGTGCCAGCTCACCTCCACAGGGTATCGTTGGAAACACCATATATTTT
cdr3_aa: CASSPPQGIVGNTIYF

d_call: TRBD1
v_call: TRBV19
clone_size: NA
j_call: TRBJ1-1
cdr3_nt: TGTGCCAGTAGTATAATAGGGACAGCCGAAGCTTTCTTT
cdr3_aa: CASSIIGTAEAFF

d_call: TRBD2
v_call: TRBV28
clone_size: once
j_call: TRBJ2-4
cdr3_nt: TGTGCCAGCAGTCCTAGCGGGAGTGGCAAAAACATTCAGTACTTC
cdr3_aa: CASSPSGSGKNIQYF

d_call: NA
v_call: TRBV5-6
clone_size: NA
j_call: TRBJ1-1
cdr3_nt: TGTGCCAGCAGCCCATTGACAGACATGAACACTGAAGCTTTCTTT
cdr3_aa: CASSPLTDMNTEAFF

d_call: NA
v_call: TRBV19
clone_size: NA
j_call: TRBJ1-2
cdr3_nt: TGTGCCAGTAGTTCGCTGGACAGTCTAGATTTTGGCTACACCTTC
cdr3_aa: CASSSLDSLDFGYTF

d_call: TRBD1
v_call: TRBV2
clone_size: NA
j_call: TRBJ2-2
cdr3_nt: TGTGCCAGCAGGGGACAGGGATGGAACACCGGGGAGCTGTTTTTT
cdr3_aa: CASRGQGWNTGELFF

d_call: NA
v_call: TRBV15
clone_size: NA
j_call: TRBJ1-3
cdr3_nt: TGTGCCACCAGCAGAACCGGGACAAGGAACTCTGGAAACACCATATATTTT
cdr3_aa: CATSRTGTRNSGNTIYF

d_call: TRBD1
v_call: TRBV11-2
clone_size: NA
j_call: TRBJ1-1
cdr3_nt: TGTGCCAGCAGCTTCAAGGGAACAGGGGGAGCTTTCTTT
cdr3_aa: CASSFKGTGGAFF

d_call: NA
v_call: TRBV11-2
clone_size: NA
j_call: TRBJ1-5
cdr3_nt: TGTGCCAGCAGCTTCGGAGGGAATCAGCCCCAGCATTTT
cdr3_aa: CASSFGGNQPQHF

d_call: TRBD2
v_call: TRBV2
clone_size: NA
j_call: TRBJ2-1
cdr3_nt: TGTGCCAGCAGTGAAGGGGGGAGGGCCTACAATGAGCAGTTCTTC
cdr3_aa: CASSEGGRAYNEQFF

d_call: NA
v_call: TRBV29-1
clone_size: NA
j_call: TRBJ1-1
cdr3_nt: TGCAGCGTCGAGGGTAGACTGAACACTGAAGCTTTCTTT
cdr3_aa: CSVEGRLNTEAFF

d_call: NA
v_call: TRBV11-3
clone_size: NA
j_call: TRBJ2-1
cdr3_nt: TGTGCCAGCAGCTCAACTAGATTTGGTGAGCAGTTCTTC
cdr3_aa: CASSSTRFGEQFF

d_call: TRBD1
v_call: TRBV30
clone_size: NA
j_call: TRBJ2-7
cdr3_nt: TGTGCCTGGAGTGTGGGACAGGGGTTCTACGAGCAGTACTTC
cdr3_aa: CAWSVGQGFYEQYF

d_call: NA
v_call: TRBV11-2
clone_size: NA
j_call: TRBJ1-3
cdr3_nt: TGTGCCAGCAGCTTAGACCCATCGGTTAGGGGGACTGGAAACACCATATATTTT
cdr3_aa: CASSLDPSVRGTGNTIYF

d_call: TRBD1
v_call: TRBV7-3
clone_size: NA
j_call: TRBJ2-6
cdr3_nt: TGTGCCAGCAGCCCAATCGGGACAGCCAACTCTGGGGCCAACGTCCTGACTTTC
cdr3_aa: CASSPIGTANSGANVLTF

d_call: NA
v_call: TRBV3-1/TRBV3-2
clone_size: NA
j_call: TRBJ1-5
cdr3_nt: TGTGCCAGCAGCCAAGATCATGGGGGCAGTCAGCCCCAGCATTTT
cdr3_aa: CASSQDHGGSQPQHF

d_call: TRBD2
v_call: TRBV3-1/TRBV3-2
clone_size: NA
j_call: TRBJ2-1
cdr3_nt: TGTGCCAGCAGCCAAGAGGAAGCGGGAGGATTCGGTGAGCAGTTCTTC
cdr3_aa: CASSQEEAGGFGEQFF

d_call: TRBD2
v_call: TRBV20-1
clone_size: NA
j_call: TRBJ2-7
cdr3_nt: TGCAGTGCTAGTCTCCTTATAGCGGGAGGATCCTACGAGCAGTACTTC
cdr3_aa: CSASLLIAGGSYEQYF

d_call: TRBD2
v_call: TRBV27
clone_size: NA
j_call: TRBJ2-7
cdr3_nt: TGTGCCAGCAGTTTACTAGCGGGAGAGAGGAAGCAGTACTTC
cdr3_aa: CASSLLAGERKQYF

d_call: TRBD2
v_call: TRBV3-1/TRBV3-2
clone_size: NA
j_call: TRBJ2-5
cdr3_nt: TGTGCCAGCAGCCTAAGACTAGCAGTGGGAGAGACCCAGTACTTC
cdr3_aa: CASSLRLAVGETQYF

d_call: TRBD1
v_call: TRBV6-5
clone_size: NA
j_call: TRBJ2-5
cdr3_nt: TGTGCCAGCCTTGGGACAGGGGTGGTCGAGACCCAGTACTTC
cdr3_aa: CASLGTGVVETQYF

d_call: TRBD2
v_call: TRBV3-1/TRBV3-2
clone_size: NA
j_call: TRBJ2-1
cdr3_nt: TGTGCCAGCAGCCGAACGGGACTAGGGCGCAATGAGCAGTTCTTC
cdr3_aa: CASSRTGLGRNEQFF

d_call: NA
v_call: TRBV28
clone_size: NA
j_call: TRBJ1-2
cdr3_nt: TGTGCCAGCAGTTTATTACGGCAGGGTTATGGCTACACCTTC
cdr3_aa: CASSLLRQGYGYTF

d_call: TRBD2
v_call: TRBV19
clone_size: NA
j_call: TRBJ2-1
cdr3_nt: TGTGCCAGTAACCGGGAGGGAAGTTATGAGCAGTTCTTC
cdr3_aa: CASNREGSYEQFF

d_call: NA
v_call: TRBV2
clone_size: NA
j_call: TRBJ2-3
cdr3_nt: TGTGCCAGCAGTGCTGACGGGATAAGCACAGATACGCAGTATTTT
cdr3_aa: CASSADGISTDTQYF

d_call: TRBD2
v_call: TRBV5-1
clone_size: NA
j_call: TRBJ2-4
cdr3_nt: TGCGCCAGCAGCTCGGGACTAGCGGGAGGGCCTGACAAAAACATTCAGTACTTC
cdr3_aa: CASSSGLAGGPDKNIQYF

d_call: TRBD2
v_call: TRBV6-5
clone_size: once
j_call: TRBJ2-3
cdr3_nt: TGTGCCAGCAGCAAACGGGGGGGCACAGATACGCAGTATTTT
cdr3_aa: CASSKRGGTDTQYF

d_call: NA
v_call: TRBV2
clone_size: NA
j_call: TRBJ2-6
cdr3_nt: TGTGCCAGCAGTGAGTGGACTCTCTCTGGGGCCAACGTCCTGACTTTC
cdr3_aa: CASSEWTLSGANVLTF

d_call: NA
v_call: TRBV3-1/TRBV3-2
clone_size: once
j_call: TRBJ2-7
cdr3_nt: TGTGCCAGCAGCCAAGACAGGTTCGGCGAGCAGTACTTC
cdr3_aa: CASSQDRFGEQYF

d_call: NA
v_call: TRBV6-5
clone_size: NA
j_call: TRBJ1-1
cdr3_nt: TGTGCCAGCACCACAACGGGGGGGTTTGAAGCTTTCTTT
cdr3_aa: CASTTTGGFEAFF

d_call: NA
v_call: TRBV30
clone_size: once
j_call: TRBJ1-1
cdr3_nt: TGTGCCTGGAGACTTAACAGGGACGCTGAAGCTTTCTTT
cdr3_aa: CAWRLNRDAEAFF

d_call: NA
v_call: TRBV5-1
clone_size: once
j_call: TRBJ1-5
cdr3_nt: TGCGCCAGCAGCTTGGCCCCAGGGAGGAGCAATCAGCCCCAGCATTTT
cdr3_aa: CASSLAPGRSNQPQHF